This T cell receptor beta chain originates from a study of vaccination effects on CD4 cells after COVID-19. Assay used: immunoSEQ multiplex PCR; TCRdb lists only in-frame clones, some missing. The sample gives 68,000 or so clones, over 70% of which show up once; more than 10% is in the top ten. V shed 1 base and J shed 10 bases, with 10 bases lying between them. CDR1 LGHNA and CDR2 YNFKEQ come from the germline V gene. The CDR3 length is 13 residues. The study, taken as a whole, reports: Researchers report that only 1 of 255 vaccine-induced clones in healthy vaccinees cross-reacted with common cold coronaviruses.

Viral peptide pool expansion of antigen-specific CD4+ T cells preceded sequencing in the ViraFEST assay. The culture ran for roughly ten days before CD4+ T cells were isolated. In the vaccine recipients, nucleocapsid antibodies were negative and there was no prior SARS-CoV-2 infection. Cultures received IL-2 medium that replaced half the medium on days 3 and 7. Remarks on this clone: What it binds is unknown.

This chain uses TRBV4-2 with TRBJ2-2; TRBD1 or TRBD2 may be the D gene (6 bases each). The receptor was derived from a human donor who received a COVID-19 vaccine. Sequenced material: CD4+ T cells from PBMCs cultured with SARS-CoV-2 spike peptides, taken before COVID-19 vaccination. CDR3 sequence (DNA): TGTGCCAGCAGCCAAGTAGGGGGGCCGGAGCTGTTTTTT. Translated: CASSQVGGPELFF.